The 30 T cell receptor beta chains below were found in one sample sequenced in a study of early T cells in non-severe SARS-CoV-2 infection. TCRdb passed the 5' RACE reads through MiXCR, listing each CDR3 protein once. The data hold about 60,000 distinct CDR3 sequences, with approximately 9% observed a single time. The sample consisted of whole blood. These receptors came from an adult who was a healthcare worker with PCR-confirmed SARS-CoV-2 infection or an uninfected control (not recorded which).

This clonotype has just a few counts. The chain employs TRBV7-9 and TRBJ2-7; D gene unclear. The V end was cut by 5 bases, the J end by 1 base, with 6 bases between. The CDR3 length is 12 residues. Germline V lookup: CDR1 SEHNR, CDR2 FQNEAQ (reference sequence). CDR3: CASSRGSYEQYF. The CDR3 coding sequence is TGTGCCAGCAGCCGTGGGTCCTACGAGCAGTACTTC.

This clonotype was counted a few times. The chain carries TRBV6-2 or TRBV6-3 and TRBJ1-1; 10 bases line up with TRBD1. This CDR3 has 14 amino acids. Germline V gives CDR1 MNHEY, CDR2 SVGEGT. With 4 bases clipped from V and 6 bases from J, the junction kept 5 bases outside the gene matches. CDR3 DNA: TGTGCCAGCAGTTTGACAGGGGGCTGGGCTGAAGCTTTCTTT. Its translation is CASSLTGGWAEAFF.

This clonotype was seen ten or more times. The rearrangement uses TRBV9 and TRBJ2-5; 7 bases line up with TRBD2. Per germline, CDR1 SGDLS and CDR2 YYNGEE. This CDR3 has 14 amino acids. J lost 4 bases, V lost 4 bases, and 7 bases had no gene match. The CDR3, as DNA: TGTGCCAGCAGCCCCAGCGGGAAGGGAGAGACCCAGTACTTC. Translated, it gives CASSPSGKGETQYF.

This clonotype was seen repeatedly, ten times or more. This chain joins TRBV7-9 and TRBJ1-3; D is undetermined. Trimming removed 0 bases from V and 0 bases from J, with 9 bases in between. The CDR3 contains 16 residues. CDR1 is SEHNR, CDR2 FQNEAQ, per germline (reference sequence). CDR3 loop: CASSLARRSSGNTIYF. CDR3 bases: TGTGCCAGCAGCTTAGCGCGGCGGAGCTCTGGAAACACCATATATTTT.

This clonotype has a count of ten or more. The CDR3 coding sequence is TGCAGTGCTAGCGGGGAGGACGAGCAGTACTTC. This sequence encodes CSASGEDEQYF. The V and J genes are TRBV20-1 and TRBJ2-7, with D possibly matching TRBD2 (6 bases). This CDR3 comprises 11 residues. In germline, CDR1 is DFQATT, CDR2 SNEGSKA (reference sequence). Deletions cut 3 bases from V and 5 bases from J, with 8 bases between.

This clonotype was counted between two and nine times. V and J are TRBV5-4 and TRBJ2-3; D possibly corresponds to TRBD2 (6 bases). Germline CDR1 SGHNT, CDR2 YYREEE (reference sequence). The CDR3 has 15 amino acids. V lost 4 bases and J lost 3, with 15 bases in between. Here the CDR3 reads CASSPGVELTDTQYF. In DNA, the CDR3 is TGTGCCAGCAGCCCGGGGGTAGAGCTAACAGATACGCAGTATTTT. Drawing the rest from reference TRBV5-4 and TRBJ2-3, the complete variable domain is ETGVTQSPTHLIKTRGQQVTLRCSSQSGHNTVSWYQQALGQGPQFIFQYYREEENGRGNFPPRFSGLQFPNYSSELNVNALELDDSALYLCASSPGVELTDTQYFGPGTRLTVL.

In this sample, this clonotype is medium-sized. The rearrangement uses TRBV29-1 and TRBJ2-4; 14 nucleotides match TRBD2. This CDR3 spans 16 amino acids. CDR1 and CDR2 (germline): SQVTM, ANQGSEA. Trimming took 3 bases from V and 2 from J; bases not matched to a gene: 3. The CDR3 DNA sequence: TGCAGCGTTGAGGGACTAGCGGGAGAGTCCAAAAACATTCAGTACTTC. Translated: CSVEGLAGESKNIQYF.

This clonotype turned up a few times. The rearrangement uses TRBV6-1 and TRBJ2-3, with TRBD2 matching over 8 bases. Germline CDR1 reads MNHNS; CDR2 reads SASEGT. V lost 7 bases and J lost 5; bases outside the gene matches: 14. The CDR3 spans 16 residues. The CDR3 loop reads CASTSGTRSFVDTQYF. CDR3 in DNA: TGTGCCAGCACGTCCGGGACTAGGAGTTTTGTAGATACGCAGTATTTT.

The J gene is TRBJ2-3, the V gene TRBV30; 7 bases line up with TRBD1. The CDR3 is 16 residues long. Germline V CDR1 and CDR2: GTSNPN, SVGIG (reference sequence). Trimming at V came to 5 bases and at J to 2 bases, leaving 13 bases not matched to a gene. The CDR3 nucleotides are TGTGCCTGGGACGTGAGAAGGACAGGATTCACAGATACGCAGTATTTT. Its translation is CAWDVRRTGFTDTQYF. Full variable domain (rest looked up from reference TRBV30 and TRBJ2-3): SQTIHQWPATLVQPVGSPLSLECTVEGTSNPNLYWYRQAAGRGLQLLFYSVGIGQISSEVPQNLSASRPQDRQFILSSKKLLLSDSGFYLCAWDVRRTGFTDTQYFGPGTRLTVL.

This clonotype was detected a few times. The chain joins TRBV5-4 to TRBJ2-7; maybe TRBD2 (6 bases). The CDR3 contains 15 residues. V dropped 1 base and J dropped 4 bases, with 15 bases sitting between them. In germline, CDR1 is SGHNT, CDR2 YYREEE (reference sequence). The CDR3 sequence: CASSLSGTPSYEQYF. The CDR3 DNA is TGTGCCAGCAGCTTGTCCGGGACTCCCTCTTACGAGCAGTACTTC.

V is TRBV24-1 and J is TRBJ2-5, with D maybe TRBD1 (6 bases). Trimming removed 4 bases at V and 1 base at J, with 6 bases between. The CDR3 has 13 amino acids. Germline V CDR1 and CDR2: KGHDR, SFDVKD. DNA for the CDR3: TGTGCCACCAGTGAAGGGGGCCAAGAGACCCAGTACTTC. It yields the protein CATSEGGQETQYF.

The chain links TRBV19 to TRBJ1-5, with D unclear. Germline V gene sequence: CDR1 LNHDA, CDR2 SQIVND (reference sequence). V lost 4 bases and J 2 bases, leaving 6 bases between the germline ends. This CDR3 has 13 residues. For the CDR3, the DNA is TGTGCCAGTAGTACGATGGGCAATCAGCCCCAGCATTTT. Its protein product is CASSTMGNQPQHF.

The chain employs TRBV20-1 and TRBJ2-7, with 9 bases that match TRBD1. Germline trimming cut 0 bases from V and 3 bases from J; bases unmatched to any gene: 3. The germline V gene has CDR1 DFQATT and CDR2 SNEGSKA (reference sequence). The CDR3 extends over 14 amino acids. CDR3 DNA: TGCAGTGCTAGAGACGGGACAGGGAACTACGAGCAGTACTTC. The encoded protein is CSARDGTGNYEQYF.

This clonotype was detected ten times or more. The CDR3 DNA is TGCGCCAGCAGCGCACAGGGGGCCCCCCGCTACGAGCAGTACTTC. Translating it yields CASSAQGAPRYEQYF. This chain links TRBV5-1 with TRBJ2-7, with 9 bases fitting TRBD1. This CDR3 spans 15 amino acids. Germline values: CDR1 SGHRS, CDR2 YFSETQ. V dropped 4 bases and J dropped 3; count of bases not matched to a gene: 8.

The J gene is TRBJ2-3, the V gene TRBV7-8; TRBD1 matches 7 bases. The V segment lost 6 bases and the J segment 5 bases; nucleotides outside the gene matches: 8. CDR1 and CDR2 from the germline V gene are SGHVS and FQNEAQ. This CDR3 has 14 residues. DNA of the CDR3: TGTGCCAGCAGGAAAGGGACAGTCCAAGATACGCAGTATTTT. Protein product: CASRKGTVQDTQYF.

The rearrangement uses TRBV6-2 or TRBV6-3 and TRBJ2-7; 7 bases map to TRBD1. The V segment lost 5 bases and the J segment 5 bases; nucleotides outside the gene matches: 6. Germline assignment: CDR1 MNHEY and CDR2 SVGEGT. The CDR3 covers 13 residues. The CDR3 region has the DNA TGTGCCAGCAGTCGGCCTACAGGGGACGAGCAGTACTTC. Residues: CASSRPTGDEQYF.

In nucleotides, the CDR3 is TGTGCCAGCAGTTTAGCTAGCGGGAGGGGCACAGATACGCAGTATTTT. Translated: CASSLASGRGTDTQYF. The V gene is TRBV28, the J gene TRBJ2-3; 12 bases match TRBD2. The junction had 1 base not matched to a gene; V was cut back by 2 bases and J by 1 base. Germline CDR1 is MDHEN and CDR2 is SYDVKM. The CDR3 is made up of 16 amino acids.

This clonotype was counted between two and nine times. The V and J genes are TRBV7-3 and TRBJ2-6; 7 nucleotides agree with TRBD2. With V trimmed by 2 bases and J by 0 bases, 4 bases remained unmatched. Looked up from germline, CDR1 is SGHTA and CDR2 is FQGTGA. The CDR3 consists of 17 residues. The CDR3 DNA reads TGTGCCAGCAGCTTAGGGGCGGGAGACTCTGGGGCCAACGTCCTGACTTTC. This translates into CASSLGAGDSGANVLTF.

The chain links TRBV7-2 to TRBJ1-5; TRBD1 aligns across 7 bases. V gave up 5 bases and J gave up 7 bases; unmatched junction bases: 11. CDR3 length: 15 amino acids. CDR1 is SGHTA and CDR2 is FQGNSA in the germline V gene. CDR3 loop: CASSLRGGWEQPQHF. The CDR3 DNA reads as TGTGCCAGCAGCCTGAGAGGGGGCTGGGAACAGCCCCAGCATTTT.

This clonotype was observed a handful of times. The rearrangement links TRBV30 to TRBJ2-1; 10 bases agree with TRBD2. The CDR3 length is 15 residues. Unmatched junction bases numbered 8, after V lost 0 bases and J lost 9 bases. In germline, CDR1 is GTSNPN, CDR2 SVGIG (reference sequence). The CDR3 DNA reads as TGTGCCTGGAGTGTACCGGGACTAGCGACGGTTGAGCAGTTCTTC. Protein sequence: CAWSVPGLATVEQFF.

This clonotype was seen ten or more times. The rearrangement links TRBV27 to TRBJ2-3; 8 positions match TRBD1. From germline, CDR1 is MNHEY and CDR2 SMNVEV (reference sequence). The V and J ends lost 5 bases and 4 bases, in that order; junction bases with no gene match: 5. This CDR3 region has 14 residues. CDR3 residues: CASSRTGFADTQYF. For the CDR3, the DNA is TGTGCCAGCAGTAGGACAGGGTTCGCAGATACGCAGTATTTT.

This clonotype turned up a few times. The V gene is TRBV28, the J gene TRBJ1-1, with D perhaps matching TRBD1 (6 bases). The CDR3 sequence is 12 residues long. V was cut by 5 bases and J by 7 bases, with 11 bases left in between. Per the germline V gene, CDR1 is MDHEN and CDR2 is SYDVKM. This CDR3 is CASSTGMGEAFF. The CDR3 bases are TGTGCCAGCAGTACAGGGATGGGTGAAGCTTTCTTT.

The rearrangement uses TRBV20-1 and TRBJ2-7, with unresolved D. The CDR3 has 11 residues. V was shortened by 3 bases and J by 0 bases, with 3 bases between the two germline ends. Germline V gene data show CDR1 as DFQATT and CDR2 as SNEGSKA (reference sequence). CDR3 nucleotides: TGCAGTGCTAGGAGCTCCTACGAGCAGTACTTC. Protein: CSARSSYEQYF.

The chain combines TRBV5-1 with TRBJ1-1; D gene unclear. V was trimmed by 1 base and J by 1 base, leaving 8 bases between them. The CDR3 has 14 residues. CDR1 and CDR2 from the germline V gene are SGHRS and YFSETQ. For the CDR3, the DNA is TGCGCCAGCAGCTTGAACACGGGGAACACTGAAGCTTTCTTT. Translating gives CASSLNTGNTEAFF. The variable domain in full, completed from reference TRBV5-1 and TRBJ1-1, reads KAGVTQTPRYLIKTRGQQVTLSCSPISGHRSVSWYQQTPGQGLQFLFEYFSETQRNKGNFPGRFSGRQFSNSRSEMNVSTLELGDSALYLCASSLNTGNTEAFFGQGTRLTVV.

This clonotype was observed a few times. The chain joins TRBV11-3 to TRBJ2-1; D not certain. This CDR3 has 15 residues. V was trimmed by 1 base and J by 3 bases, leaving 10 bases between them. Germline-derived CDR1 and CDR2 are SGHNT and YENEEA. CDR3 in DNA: TGTGCCAGCAGCTTAGGTGGCAGCCTCTACAATGAGCAGTTCTTC. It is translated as CASSLGGSLYNEQFF. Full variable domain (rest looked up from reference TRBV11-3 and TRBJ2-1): EAGVVQSPRYKIIEKKQPVAFWCNPISGHNTLYWYLQNLGQGPELLIRYENEEAVDDSQLPKDRFSAERLKGVDSTLKIQPAELGDSAVYLCASSLGGSLYNEQFFGPGTRLTVL.

The CDR3 nucleotides are TGTGCCAGCAGTCGGGACAGTCGGACCGGGGAGCTGTTTTTT. This translates into CASSRDSRTGELFF. The genes are TRBV6-5 and TRBJ2-2; 7 nucleotides align to TRBD1. Trimming removed 5 bases from V and 5 bases from J; junction bases left unmatched: 5. This CDR3 region has 14 residues. CDR1 and CDR2 from the germline V gene are MNHEY and SVGAGI.

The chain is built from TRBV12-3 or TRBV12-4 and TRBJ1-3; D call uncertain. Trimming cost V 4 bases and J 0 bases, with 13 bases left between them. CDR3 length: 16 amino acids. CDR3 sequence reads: CASSYRETNSGNTIYF. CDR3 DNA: TGTGCCAGCAGTTACCGGGAGACGAACTCTGGAAACACCATATATTTT.

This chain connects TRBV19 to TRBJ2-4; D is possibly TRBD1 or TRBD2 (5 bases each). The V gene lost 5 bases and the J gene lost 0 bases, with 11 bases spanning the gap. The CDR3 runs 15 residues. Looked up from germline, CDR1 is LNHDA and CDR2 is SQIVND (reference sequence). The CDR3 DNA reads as TGTGCCAGTAGTCCGGGACGGCTAGCCAAAAACATTCAGTACTTC. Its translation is CASSPGRLAKNIQYF. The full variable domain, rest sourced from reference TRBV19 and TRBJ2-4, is DGGITQSPKYLFRKEGQNVTLSCEQNLNHDAMYWYRQDPGQGLRLIYYSQIVNDFQKGDIAEGYSVSREKKESFPLTVTSAQKNPTAFYLCASSPGRLAKNIQYFGAGTRLSVL.

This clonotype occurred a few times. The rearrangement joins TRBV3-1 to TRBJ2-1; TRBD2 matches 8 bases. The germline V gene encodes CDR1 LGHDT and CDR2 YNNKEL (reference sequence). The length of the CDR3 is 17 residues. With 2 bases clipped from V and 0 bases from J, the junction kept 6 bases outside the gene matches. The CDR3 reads CASSQPPGTSSYNEQFF. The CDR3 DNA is TGTGCCAGCAGCCAACCTCCCGGGACTAGCTCCTACAATGAGCAGTTCTTC.

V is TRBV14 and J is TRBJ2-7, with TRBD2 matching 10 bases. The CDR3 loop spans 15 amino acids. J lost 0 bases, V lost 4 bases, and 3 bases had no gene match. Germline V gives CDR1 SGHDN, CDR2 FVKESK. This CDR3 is CASSPRTSGSYEQYF. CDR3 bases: TGTGCCAGCAGCCCCCGGACTAGCGGCTCCTACGAGCAGTACTTC.